Many counts were recorded for the clone carrying this TCR beta chain. These data originate in a study of response to subunit inactivated influenza vaccine. The CDR3 has 15 residues. V lost 5 bases to trimming and J lost 1 base, with 14 bases between them. A single record per CDR3 protein comes from TCRdb applying MiXCR to the RT-PCR reads. The sample consists of around 570,000 distinct CDR3 sequences, approximately 10% of them appearing once. The same data also went into a second study, on T cells expressing NK-cell markers. As that study records: The authors generated TCR beta cDNA through 5'RACE template switching with UMIs. Cells sorted as CD3+CD56+NKG2C+, CD3+CD56+NKG2C- and CD3+CD56-NKG2C+ T cells supplied the TCR beta repertoires. With respect to HCMV, seven of the eight sequenced donors were seropositive, and one was seronegative. Several of the experiments relied on an anti-gamma-delta TCR antibody so that only alpha-beta TCR T cells were sorted. The leading position in the CD3+CD56-NKG2C+ fraction of a few donors also went to these clonotypes.

This clonotype was sampled from a man aged 50 to 60 who received an inactivated influenza vaccine. This chain joins TRBV12-3 or TRBV12-4 and TRBJ2-5, with a tentative D call TRBD2 (5 bases). The material sequenced was PBMCs from blood, taken on the day of vaccination. Here the CDR3 DNA reads TGTGCCAGCAGTACAACGGGGATCCCCCAAGAGACCCAGTACTTC. Protein sequence: CASSTTGIPQETQYF.